This T cell receptor (beta chain) came from a study of OX40 agonist ivuxolimab in advanced cancers. Study outcomes and limitations: Clonal expansion by week 6 occurred in CD4+ and CD8+ blood T cells (at 0.1 to 3.0 mg/kg).

In the case of this clone: What it recognizes is unknown.

Only in-frame clones appear in the TCRdb table, and some are missing; sequencing was by immunoSEQ multiplex PCR. The sample has 95,000 to 100,000 clones, approximately 83% seen once; the top ten hold roughly 1.5%. V was shortened by 6 bases and J by 5 bases, with 13 bases between the two germline ends. CDR3 length: 13 amino acids. Germline values: CDR1 MDHEN, CDR2 SYDVKM. The sequence derives from an adult with an advanced solid tumor such as melanoma, head and neck, liver or kidney cancer. The sequenced sample was CD4+ or CD8+ T cells sorted from blood, obtained in a trial of the OX40 agonist ivuxolimab. The V gene is TRBV28, the J gene TRBJ2-5; TRBD2 might be the D (6 bases). The DNA of the CDR3 is TGTGCCAGCAGCTCCGGGGGACGGGAGACCCAGTACTTC. Encoded protein: CASSSGGRETQYF.